This passage covers 5 T cell receptor beta chains from one sample sequenced in a study of cytomegalovirus exposure and HLA in healthy donors. The study ran its PCR with 60 Vbeta and 13 Jbeta primers. Profiling relied on immunoSEQ multiplex PCR, and the TCRdb table lists in-frame clones only, not all of them. The data contain 65,000 to 85,000 clones, more than 60% of them singletons. Sequencing was done on a sample of PBMCs. Every receptor here comes from a male donor in good health and CMV-seropositive.

The chain employs TRBV6-6 and TRBJ2-2; maybe TRBD1 (6 bases). This CDR3 region has 14 residues. Germline lookup yields CDR1 MNHNY and CDR2 SVGAGI (reference sequence). V was shortened by 8 bases and J by 0 bases, with 10 bases between the two germline ends. CDR3 amino acids: CASRRTANTGELFF. The CDR3 bases are TGTGCCAGCCGAAGGACAGCGAACACCGGGGAGCTGTTTTTT.

The chain has TRBV9 and TRBJ1-2, with D hard to call. Trimming took 1 base from V and 8 from J, leaving 15 bases between them. This CDR3 comprises 14 residues. Per the germline V gene, CDR1 is SGDLS and CDR2 is YYNGEE. DNA of the CDR3: TGTGCCAGCAGCGTAAACGGTCGGGAAAACGGCTACACCTTC. It yields the protein CASSVNGRENGYTF.

This clone has only one observation. The J gene is TRBJ2-5, the V gene TRBV18; possibly TRBD2 for D (5 bases). The better agreement between TRBJ2-7 and the DNA end casts doubt on the J call. The germline CDR1 and CDR2 sequences are KGHSH and LQKENI. The CDR3 consists of 14 residues. Written as DNA, the CDR3 is TGTGCCAGCTCACCACGAGGGCTGACCTACGAGCAGTACTTC. Translating it yields CASSPRGLTYEQYF.

As concerns this clone: A junction end diverges from the germline sequence, so it may reflect a read error. This chain links TRBV7-9 with TRBJ1-6; 12 nucleotides line up with TRBD1. From germline, CDR1 is SEHNR and CDR2 FQNEAQ (reference sequence). The CDR3 is 15 residues long. This CDR3 is CSSSLGTGGNSPLHF. The CDR3 region has the DNA TGTTCCAGCAGCCTGGGGACAGGGGGCAATTCACCCCTCCACTTT.

V usage is TRBV19 and J usage is TRBJ2-4, with 9 bases lining up with TRBD1. This CDR3 region has 17 residues. The V and J ends lost 4 bases and 0 bases, in that order; junction bases with no gene match: 7. Germline lookup yields CDR1 LNHDA and CDR2 SQIVND (reference sequence). CDR3 loop: CASSSRQGEVAKNIQYF. CDR3 sequence (DNA): TGTGCCAGTAGTAGTCGACAGGGGGAAGTAGCCAAAAACATTCAGTACTTC.